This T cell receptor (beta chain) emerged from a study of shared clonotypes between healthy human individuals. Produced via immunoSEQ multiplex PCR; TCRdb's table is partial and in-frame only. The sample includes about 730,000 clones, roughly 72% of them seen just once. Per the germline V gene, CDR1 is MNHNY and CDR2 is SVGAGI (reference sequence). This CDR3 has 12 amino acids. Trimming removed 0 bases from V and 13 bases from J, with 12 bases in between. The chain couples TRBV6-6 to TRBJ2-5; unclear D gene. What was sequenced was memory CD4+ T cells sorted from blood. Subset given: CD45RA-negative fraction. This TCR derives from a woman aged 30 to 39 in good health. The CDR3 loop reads CASSYSKRWAYF. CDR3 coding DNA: TGTGCCAGCAGTTACTCGAAGAGGTGGGCGTACTTC.